Here is one T cell receptor beta chain with its context. These data belong to a study of CD8+ T cells in alopecia areata. cDNA serving as the sequencing template came from extracted, reverse transcribed RNA. Here immunoSEQ multiplex PCR was the method, and the copy in TCRdb shows in-frame clones only, minus some. The sample includes over 150,000 clones, around 60% of them seen just once. Trimming took off 4 bases at V and 0 bases at J, with 14 bases between the two ends. CDR1 KGHSH and CDR2 LQKENI come from the germline V gene. The CDR3 sequence is 16 residues long. The specimen comprised CD4+ T cells sorted from blood, sampled at week 0. The V call is TRBV18, the J call TRBJ2-3; tentatively, D is TRBD1 (5 bases). This receptor was identified in a human donor with alopecia areata. CDR3 region: CASSRETVPSTDTQYF. CDR3 sequence (DNA): TGTGCCAGCTCACGCGAGACAGTACCTAGCACAGATACGCAGTATTTT.